One and the same sample provided the 10 T cell receptor beta chains below, sequenced in a study of blood T cell repertoires in COVID-19. Sequenced by immunoSEQ multiplex PCR; TCRdb stores in-frame clones only, minus some. This table has approximately 110,000 clones, less than 85% appearing once. The sequencing input was peripheral blood. These TCRs come from a man between 65 and 85 years old with active or convalescent COVID-19.

The genes are TRBV2 and TRBJ1-5, with D perhaps matching TRBD1 (5 bases). The germline V gene has CDR1 SNHLY and CDR2 FYNNEI. Trimming shortened V by 6 bases and J by 3 bases, and 9 bases separated the two germline ends. The CDR3 covers 13 residues. The CDR3 DNA follows: TGTGCCAGCAGCCAGGGAAACAATCAGCCCCAGCATTTT. This gives the protein CASSQGNNQPQHF. Full variable domain (missing parts from reference TRBV2 and TRBJ1-5): EPEVTQTPSHQVTQMGQEVILRCVPISNHLYFYWYRQILGQKVEFLVSFYNNEISEKSEIFDDQFSVERPDGSNFTLKIRSTKLEDSAMYFCASSQGNNQPQHFGDGTRLSIL.

The chain is built from TRBV2 and TRBJ2-5, with 8 positions matching TRBD2. CDR1 is SNHLY and CDR2 is FYNNEI in the germline V gene. This CDR3 contains 13 residues. V shed 9 bases and J 3 bases; nucleotides not matched to a gene: 6. For the CDR3, the DNA is TGTGCCAGGACCGGGACTAGGAAAGAGACCCAGTACTTC. Protein sequence: CARTGTRKETQYF.

This clone was seen more than once but under ten times. The chain joins TRBV5-1 to TRBJ2-3; TRBD1 matches 8 bases. The CDR3 consists of 14 residues. V was clipped by 2 bases and J by 3 bases; unmatched bases: 2. Germline V gene data show CDR1 as SGHRS and CDR2 as YFSETQ. The CDR3 DNA reads as TGCGCCAGCAGCTTACAGGGGGGAACAGATACGCAGTATTTT. As protein: CASSLQGGTDTQYF. The whole variable domain, remainder taken from reference TRBV5-1 and TRBJ2-3, is KAGVTQTPRYLIKTRGQQVTLSCSPISGHRSVSWYQQTPGQGLQFLFEYFSETQRNKGNFPGRFSGRQFSNSRSEMNVSTLELGDSALYLCASSLQGGTDTQYFGPGTRLTVL.

This chain links TRBV5-6 with TRBJ2-3; 7 bases line up with TRBD1. Germline CDR1 SGHDT, CDR2 YYEEEE. V trimming: 4 bases; J trimming: 3 bases; junction bases outside the gene matches: 5. The CDR3 is 14 amino acids. CDR3 sequence (DNA): TGTGCCAGCAGCGGGACAGTAGCAACAGATACGCAGTATTTT. Translated, it gives CASSGTVATDTQYF.

The chain joins TRBV19 to TRBJ1-2, with 9 bases lining up with TRBD1. Germline assignment: CDR1 LNHDA and CDR2 SQIVND (reference sequence). J gave up 3 bases and V 5 bases, and 13 bases lay outside the gene matches. The CDR3 totals 17 residues. DNA for the CDR3: TGTGCCAGTAGTCCTAAGTTGAACAGGGGGCGCGACTATGGCTACACCTTC. Translated: CASSPKLNRGRDYGYTF.

A single count supports this clone. The CDR3 protein is CASSFEGEGALHF. The CDR3 DNA sequence: TGCGCCAGCAGCTTCGAGGGGGAGGGCGCCCTCCACTTT. The chain joins TRBV5-1 to TRBJ1-6; perhaps TRBD1 as D (6 bases). Trimming stripped 2 bases from V and 14 bases from J, with 14 bases between. The CDR3 consists of 13 residues. Looked up from germline, CDR1 is SGHRS and CDR2 is YFSETQ.

The chain carries TRBV6-5 and TRBJ2-7; 8 positions match TRBD1. There are 14 residues in the CDR3. The junction had 11 bases not matched to a gene; V was cut back by 6 bases and J by 7 bases. Germline V gene sequence: CDR1 MNHEY, CDR2 SVGAGI. CDR3 region: CASRSRDRGLEQYF. The CDR3 DNA reads TGTGCCAGCAGGTCCCGAGACAGGGGTTTGGAGCAGTACTTC.

V usage is TRBV5-1 and J usage is TRBJ1-1; no definite D call. The CDR3 sequence is 16 residues long. V lost 3 bases and J lost 0, with 15 bases in between. Germline V gene sequence: CDR1 SGHRS, CDR2 YFSETQ. CDR3 sequence reads: CASSSGPTTMNTEAFF. CDR3 DNA: TGCGCCAGCAGCTCCGGACCGACTACGATGAACACTGAAGCTTTCTTT.

This chain uses TRBV21-1 with TRBJ2-2; whether TRBD2, the table's D call, matches the DNA was not checked. TRBV21-1 is a pseudogene locus. CDR3 size: 16 residues. The CDR3 nucleotides read TGTGCCAGCAGCAAAGGAGGAGGCAGAAACACCGGGGAGCTGTTTTTT. It yields the protein CASSKGGGRNTGELFF.

The chain recombines TRBV6-6 with TRBJ1-6; D gene unclear. Germline CDR1 and CDR2: MNHNY and SVGAGI (reference sequence). CDR3 length: 16 amino acids. Between the trimmed V and J ends, which lost 0 bases and 6 bases, there was a span of 12 bases. This CDR3 is CASSYSLPTGNSPLHF. The CDR3 DNA reads as TGTGCCAGCAGTTACTCGCTACCCACGGGTAATTCACCCCTCCACTTT.